Shown below are 7 T cell receptor beta chains from a single sample sequenced in a study of T cells in localized non-small cell lung cancer. Using immunoSEQ multiplex PCR, the repertoire was profiled, and TCRdb retains in-frame clones only, with some absent. Among about 36,000 clones, around 88% were seen once, and the ten largest hold less than 9.5%. Here the sequenced sample was peripheral blood, taken before any cancer treatment. These receptors were collected from a woman aged 35 to 70 with stage I lung adenocarcinoma.

The chain combines TRBV6-1 with TRBJ2-7; 7 bases are shared with TRBD1. The V gene's germline CDR1 is MNHNS and CDR2 SASEGT. This CDR3 contains 14 residues. V trimming: 6 bases; J trimming: 0 bases; junction bases outside the gene matches: 5. The CDR3 region is CASREQGSSYEQYF. For the CDR3, the DNA is TGTGCCAGCAGAGAACAGGGGAGCTCCTACGAGCAGTACTTC.

The chain uses TRBV5-1 and TRBJ1-1, with a weak D call TRBD1 (6 bases). From germline, CDR1 is SGHRS and CDR2 YFSETQ. Trimming removed 3 bases from V and 0 bases from J, with 9 bases in between. This CDR3 contains 14 residues. This CDR3 is CASSWDILNTEAFF. As DNA, the CDR3 is TGCGCCAGCAGCTGGGACATTCTGAACACTGAAGCTTTCTTT. Full variable domain (outside the CDR3, taken from reference TRBV5-1 and TRBJ1-1): KAGVTQTPRYLIKTRGQQVTLSCSPISGHRSVSWYQQTPGQGLQFLFEYFSETQRNKGNFPGRFSGRQFSNSRSEMNVSTLELGDSALYLCASSWDILNTEAFFGQGTRLTVV.

The J gene is TRBJ2-1, the V gene TRBV7-9; TRBD1 agrees at 7 bases. CDR1 is SEHNR, CDR2 FQNEAQ, per germline (reference sequence). The V gene end was trimmed by 5 bases and the J gene end by 6 bases; junction bases not matched to a gene: 10. The CDR3 consists of 15 residues. CDR3 bases: TGTGCCAGCAGCCCTCAGGGGGTATCTGGCAATGAGCAGTTCTTC. Amino acids: CASSPQGVSGNEQFF.

This clone was picked up one time. V gene TRBV9 combines with J gene TRBJ1-6; 7 bases are a match to TRBD1. J lost 7 bases, V lost 0 bases, and 1 base had no gene match. The germline CDR1 and CDR2 sequences are SGDLS and YYNGEE. The CDR3 runs to 14 residues. In DNA form, the CDR3 reads TGTGCCAGCAGCGTAGGGGACAGAAATTCACCCCTCCACTTT. It translates to CASSVGDRNSPLHF.

The CDR3 DNA reads TGTGCCAGCAGTTCACGCCAGGGAGCCCCCTACGAGCAGTACTTC. Encoded protein: CASSSRQGAPYEQYF. The chain uses TRBV28 and TRBJ2-7; perhaps D is TRBD1 or TRBD2 (5 bases each). V lost 4 bases and J 2 bases, leaving 15 bases between the germline ends. The CDR3 covers 15 residues. CDR1 is MDHEN and CDR2 is SYDVKM in the germline V gene. Complete variable domain (other parts from reference TRBV28 and TRBJ2-7): DVKVTQSSRYLVKRTGEKVFLECVQDMDHENMFWYRQDPGLGLRLIYFSYDVKMKEKGDIPEGYSVSREKKERFSLILESASTNQTSMYLCASSSRQGAPYEQYFGPGTRLTVT.

This CDR3 reads CASSLYLSGVSGELFF. DNA for the CDR3: TGTGCCAGCAGCTTGTATTTGAGCGGGGTATCCGGGGAGCTGTTTTTT. This sequence joins TRBV5-6 and TRBJ2-2; 7 bases fit TRBD2. The CDR3 totals 16 residues. J lost 6 bases, V lost 1 base, and 9 bases had no gene match. Germline CDR1 is SGHDT and CDR2 is YYEEEE. Full variable domain (rest looked up from reference TRBV5-6 and TRBJ2-2): DAGVTQSPTHLIKTRGQQVTLRCSPKSGHDTVSWYQQALGQGPQFIFQYYEEEERQRGNFPDRFSGHQFPNYSSELNVNALLLGDSALYLCASSLYLSGVSGELFFGEGSRLTVL.

The gene calls are TRBV15 and TRBJ1-5; the D is unclear. Per germline, CDR1 LNHNV and CDR2 YYDKDF (reference sequence). Trimming shortened V by 1 base and J by 7 bases, and 11 bases separated the two germline ends. CDR3 length: 14 residues. CDR3 protein: CATSRGRSSQPQHF. The CDR3 DNA reads TGTGCCACCAGCAGAGGCAGAAGTAGCCAGCCCCAGCATTTT.